This T cell receptor beta chain came from a study of regulatory T cells in long-lasting Graves disease. Across the study: Over 5 years of antithyroid drugs with positive TSH receptor antibodies was taken to mean persistent Graves' disease. General observations from the study: TRBV28 was favored in persistent disease, as were TRBJ1-2 and TRBJ2-5.

Building of the TCR beta libraries involved iRepertoire HTBI primers and Arm-PCR of CDR3 regions. TCRdb redid the calling of the multiplex PCR reads with MiXCR, one entry per CDR3 protein. The data show around 500,000 distinct CDR3 sequences, less than 25% seen once. Germline V gene sequence: CDR1 PRHDT, CDR2 FYEKMQ (reference sequence). V lost 6 bases to trimming and J lost 8 bases, with 18 bases between them. There are 14 residues in the CDR3. For this clonotype: The target antigen is unknown.

Time point given: persistent/refractory GD, antithyroid drugs over 5 years with positive TRAb. PBMCs provided the RNA from which the TCR library was made. Clinicians diagnosed Graves' disease using American Thyroid Association guidelines. The receptor was isolated from a female donor with Graves disease. This sequence joins TRBV13 and TRBJ2-3, with TRBD2 as a possible D gene (5 bases). Sequenced material: peripheral blood mononuclear cells (PBMCs), taken when the disease was refractory, from a patient treated with antithyroid drugs. The CDR3 spells CASSLSNPAGTQYF. CDR3 nucleotide sequence: TGTGCCAGCAGTCTCTCGAACCCTGCGGGTACGCAGTATTTT. Combining the CDR3 with reference TRBV13 and TRBJ2-3 gives the whole variable domain AAGVIQSPRHLIKEKRETATLKCYPIPRHDTVYWYQQGPGQDPQFLISFYEKMQSDKGSIPDRFSAQQFSDYHSELNMSSLELGDSALYFCASSLSNPAGTQYFGPGTRLTVL.